A selection of T cell receptor beta chains follows, all from one sample in a study of shared clonotypes between healthy human individuals. Only in-frame clones appear in the TCRdb table, and some are missing; sequencing was by immunoSEQ multiplex PCR. The sample contains about 660,000 clones, approximately 74% of which appear only once. The specimen sequenced was memory CD4+ T cells sorted from blood. The source of these receptors is a woman between 25 and 40 years old in good health. The CDR3 runs from the conserved cysteine through the conserved F or W. D genes are given only for firm matches. Only some rows state a clone size, as once, few, many or a class for expanded clones.

V gene	clone size	D gene	J gene	CDR3 DNA	CDR3 protein
TRBV18	NA	NA	TRBJ2-1	TGTGCCAGCTCGTCATGGACTCCTACTTCCTACAATGAGCAGTTCTTC	CASSSWTPTSYNEQFF
TRBV25-1	NA	NA	TRBJ2-1	TGTGCCAGCAGTGAATATTTGGAGGGTAATGAGCAGTTCTTC	CASSEYLEGNEQFF
TRBV7-9	NA	TRBD1	TRBJ1-2	TGTGCCAGCAGCGACGGACAGGGTCCAACGCCTACCTACTATGGCTACACCTTC	CASSDGQGPTPTYYGYTF
TRBV11-2	NA	TRBD1	TRBJ2-2	TGTGCCAGCACCCCGACAGGGGGCTACACCGGGGAGCTGTTTTTT	CASTPTGGYTGELFF
TRBV30	NA	TRBD1	TRBJ1-6	TGTGCCGCGGGGATCGGGACAGATAATTCACCCCTCCACTTT	CAAGIGTDNSPLHF
TRBV7-3	few	TRBD2	TRBJ2-1	TGTGCCAGCAGCAAGGGACTAGCGGGAGTCGATGAGCAGTTCTTC	CASSKGLAGVDEQFF
TRBV13	NA	NA	TRBJ1-1	TGTGCCAGCAGCTTAGGGGGGATAGTGAACACTGAAGCTTTCTTT	CASSLGGIVNTEAFF
TRBV9	NA	TRBD1	TRBJ2-7	TGTGCCAGCAGCCCGGGAGAAGGACAGGGGGCCCCCCACGAGCAGTACTTC	CASSPGEGQGAPHEQYF
TRBV28	few	NA	TRBJ2-7	TGTGCCAGCAGTTTATTCTCTGCGGGCATCTACGAGCAGTACTTC	CASSLFSAGIYEQYF
TRBV2	NA	NA	TRBJ1-3	TGTGCCAGCAGTGATCAGGGGACCCTCTCTGGAAACACCATATATTTT	CASSDQGTLSGNTIYF
TRBV5-1	NA	NA	TRBJ2-1	TGCGCCAGCAGCTCGGGCCCGAGTGAGCAGTTCTTC	CASSSGPSEQFF